This T cell receptor (beta chain) was sequenced during a study of T cells in Graves' hyperthyroidism and ophthalmopathy. Study-level findings and limits: Peripheral blood also featured most of the thyroid clonotypes expanded above 0.001.

Any patient presenting with uncontrolled infection, other autoimmune disease, pregnancy or lactation was left out. Diagnosing involved the use of clinical symptoms, serum thyroxine and TRAb, thyroid ultrasound and orbital computed tomography. This clonotype was detected many times. Antigen: not known. Researchers took RNA transcripts and amplified the TCR beta CDR3 regions from them. HTBI primers drove first-round RT-PCR of the TCR CDR3. TCRdb processed the multiplex PCR reads anew with MiXCR; each CDR3 protein has one entry. Of 450,000 to 550,000 distinct CDR3 sequences listed, around a quarter are singletons. This sequence was found in a woman aged 25 to 39 with Graves' ophthalmopathy. Input material: blood.

The CDR3 loop is CASSKGLTYEQYF. For the CDR3, the DNA is TGTGCCAGCAGTAAGGGACTGACCTACGAGCAGTACTTC. The chain has TRBV6-1 and TRBJ2-7, with D possibly matching TRBD2 (6 bases). V was pared by 5 bases and J by 2 bases, with 10 bases between. Germline values: CDR1 MNHNS, CDR2 SASEGT. The CDR3 consists of 13 residues.